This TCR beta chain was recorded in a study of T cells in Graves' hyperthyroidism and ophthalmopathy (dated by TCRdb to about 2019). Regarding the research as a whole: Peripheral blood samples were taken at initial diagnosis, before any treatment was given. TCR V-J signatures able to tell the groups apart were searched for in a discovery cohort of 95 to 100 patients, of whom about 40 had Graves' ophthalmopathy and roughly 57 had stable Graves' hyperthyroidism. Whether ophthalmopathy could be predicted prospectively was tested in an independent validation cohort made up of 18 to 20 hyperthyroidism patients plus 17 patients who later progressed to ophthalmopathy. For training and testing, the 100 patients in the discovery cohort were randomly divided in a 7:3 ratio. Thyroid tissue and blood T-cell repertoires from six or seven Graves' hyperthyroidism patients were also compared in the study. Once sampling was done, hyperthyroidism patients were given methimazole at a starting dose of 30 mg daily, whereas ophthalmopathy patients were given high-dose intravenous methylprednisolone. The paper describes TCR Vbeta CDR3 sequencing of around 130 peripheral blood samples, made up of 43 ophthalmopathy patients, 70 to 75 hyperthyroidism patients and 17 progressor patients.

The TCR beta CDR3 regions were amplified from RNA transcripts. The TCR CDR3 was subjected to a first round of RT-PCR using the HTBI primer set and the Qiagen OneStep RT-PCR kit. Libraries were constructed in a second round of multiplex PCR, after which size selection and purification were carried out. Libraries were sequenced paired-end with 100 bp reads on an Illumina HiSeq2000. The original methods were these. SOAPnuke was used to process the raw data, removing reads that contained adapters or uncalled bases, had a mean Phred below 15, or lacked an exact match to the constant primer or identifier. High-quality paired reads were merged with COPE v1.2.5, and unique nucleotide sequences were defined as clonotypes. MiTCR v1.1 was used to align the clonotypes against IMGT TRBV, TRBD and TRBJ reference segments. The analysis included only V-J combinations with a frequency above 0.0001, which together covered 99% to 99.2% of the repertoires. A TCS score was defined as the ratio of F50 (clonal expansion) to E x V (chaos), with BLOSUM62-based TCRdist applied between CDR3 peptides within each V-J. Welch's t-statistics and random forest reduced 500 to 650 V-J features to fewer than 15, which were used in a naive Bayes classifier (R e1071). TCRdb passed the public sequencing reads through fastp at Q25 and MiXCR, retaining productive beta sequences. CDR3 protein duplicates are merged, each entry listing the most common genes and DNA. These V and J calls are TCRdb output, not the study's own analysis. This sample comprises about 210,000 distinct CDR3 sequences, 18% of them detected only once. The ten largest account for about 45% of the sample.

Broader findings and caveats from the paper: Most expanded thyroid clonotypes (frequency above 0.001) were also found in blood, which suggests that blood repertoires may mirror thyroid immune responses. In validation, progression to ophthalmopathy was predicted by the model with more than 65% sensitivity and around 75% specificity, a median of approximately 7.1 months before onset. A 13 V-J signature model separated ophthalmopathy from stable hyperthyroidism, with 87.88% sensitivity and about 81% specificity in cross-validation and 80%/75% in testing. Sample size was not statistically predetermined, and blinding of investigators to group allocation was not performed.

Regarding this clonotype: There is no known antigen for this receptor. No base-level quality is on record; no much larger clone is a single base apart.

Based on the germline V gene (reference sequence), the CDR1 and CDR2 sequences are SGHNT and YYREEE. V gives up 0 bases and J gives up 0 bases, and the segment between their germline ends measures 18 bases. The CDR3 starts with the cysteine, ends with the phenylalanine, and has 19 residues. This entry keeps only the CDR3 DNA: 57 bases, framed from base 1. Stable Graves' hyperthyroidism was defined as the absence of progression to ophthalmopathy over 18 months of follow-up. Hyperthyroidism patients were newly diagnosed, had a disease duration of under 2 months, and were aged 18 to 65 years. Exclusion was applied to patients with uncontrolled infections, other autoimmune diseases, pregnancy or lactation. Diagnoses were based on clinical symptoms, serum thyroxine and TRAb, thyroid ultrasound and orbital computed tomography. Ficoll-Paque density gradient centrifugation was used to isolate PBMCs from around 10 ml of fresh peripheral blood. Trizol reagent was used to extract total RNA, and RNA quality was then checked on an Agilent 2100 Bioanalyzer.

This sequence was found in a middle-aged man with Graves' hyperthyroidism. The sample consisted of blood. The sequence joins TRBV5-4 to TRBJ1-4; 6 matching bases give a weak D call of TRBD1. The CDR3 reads CASSLGVRTEFATNEKLFF. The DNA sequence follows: TGTGCCAGCAGCTTGGGCGTCCGGACAGAATTTGCAACTAATGAAAAACTGTTTTTT.